This is a list of T cell receptor beta chains from one sample in a study of blood T cell repertoires in COVID-19. This table comes from immunoSEQ multiplex PCR, and its TCRdb copy is limited to in-frame clones, with some not included. The table shows about 160,000 clones, with 70% to 90% occurring only once. Material for sequencing was peripheral blood. All receptors derive from a man aged 50-59 years with active or convalescent COVID-19. The CDR3 runs from the conserved cysteine through the conserved F or W. A D gene is named only where the DNA matches it firmly. Part of the rows lack a size; the others show once, few, many or a class for expanded clones.

d_gene	abundance	v_gene	j_gene	CDR3nt	CDR3aa
TRBD2	-	TRBV19	TRBJ2-4	TGTGCCAGTAGTATCGGGCTAGCGGGGGGGCAAAACATTCAGTACTTC	CASSIGLAGGQNIQYF
-	-	TRBV24-1	TRBJ1-5	TGTGCCACCAGTGGTTCAGGGGAGCAGCCCCAGCATTTT	CATSGSGEQPQHF
TRBD2	-	TRBV9	TRBJ2-1	TGTGCCAGCAGCGTTCCGAGCGGGAGTTACAATGAGCAGTTCTTC	CASSVPSGSYNEQFF
-	few	TRBV18	TRBJ2-5	TGTGCCAGCTCACCACGTGAGGGAGAGACCCAGTACTTC	CASSPREGETQYF
TRBD2	once	TRBV6-6	TRBJ2-1	TGTGCCAGCAGTCACCCGAAGCGGGGGGGAGGCTACAATGAGCAGTTCTTC	CASSHPKRGGGYNEQFF
-	-	TRBV7-7	TRBJ2-2	TGTGCTAGCAGCTTTGAGGAGTCCACCGGGGAGCTGTTTTTT	CASSFEESTGELFF
TRBD1	-	TRBV5-5	TRBJ1-2	TGTGCCAGCAGCCCTCTAACGGGACAGGGGGCGTCTGGCTACACCTTC	CASSPLTGQGASGYTF
TRBD2	-	TRBV29-1	TRBJ2-7	TGCAGCGTTTTAGATACTAGCGGGACCAAGCAGTACTTC	CSVLDTSGTKQYF
-	-	TRBV24-1	TRBJ2-3	TGTGCCACCAGTGATTCTTCTCGGGGGACTACAGATACGCAGTATTTT	CATSDSSRGTTDTQYF
TRBD1	-	TRBV7-2	TRBJ1-1	TGTGCCAGCAGCCTAGACAGGGGGAAGGCTTTCTTT	CASSLDRGKAFF
-	-	TRBV7-2	TRBJ2-7	TGTGCCAGCAGCCTCGGGGGTGGAGGATACGAGCAGTACTTC	CASSLGGGGYEQYF
-	-	TRBV18	TRBJ1-1	TGTGCCAGCTCACCGGGGAGGGAGACTGAAGCTTTCTTT	CASSPGRETEAFF
TRBD1	-	TRBV6-5	TRBJ1-1	TGTGCCAGCAGTTACTCCCGGGACAGGGCGGCTTTCTTT	CASSYSRDRAAFF
-	-	TRBV10-3	TRBJ1-1	TGTGCCATCAGGATGGGGGGGAACACTGAAGCTTTCTTT	CAIRMGGNTEAFF
-	-	TRBV9	TRBJ2-5	TGTGCCAGCAGCGTAGAGACTAGGCTGGGGGAGACCCAGTACTTC	CASSVETRLGETQYF
-	-	TRBV19	TRBJ1-2	TGTGCCAGTAGAATTTCGGGATCAGACTATGGCTACACCTTC	CASRISGSDYGYTF
TRBD2	-	TRBV11-3	TRBJ2-1	TGTGCCAGCAGCTTGGGGACTAGCCACAATGAGCAGTTCTTC	CASSLGTSHNEQFF
TRBD2	-	TRBV11-3	TRBJ2-1	TGTGCCAGCAGCGTCGGGAGGGATGAGCAGTTCTTC	CASSVGRDEQFF
TRBD1	-	TRBV5-1	TRBJ2-7	TGCGCCAGCAGCCCCCCGGGACAGGGGTACTACGAGCAGTACTTC	CASSPPGQGYYEQYF
-	-	TRBV10-3	TRBJ1-1	TGTGCCATCGCAGGTTTTGGCACTGAAGCTTTCTTT	CAIAGFGTEAFF
-	-	TRBV5-1	TRBJ1-1	TGCGCCAGCAGCTTGGAAGGGGTCCGTGGCACTGAAGCTTTCTTT	CASSLEGVRGTEAFF
-	-	TRBV6-5	TRBJ2-7	TGTGCCAGCATGGGGCCCGTTACAGCCTCCTACGAGCAGTACTTC	CASMGPVTASYEQYF
TRBD2	-	TRBV19	TRBJ2-7	TGTGCCAGTAGTATAATAGCGGGATACGAGCAGTACTTC	CASSIIAGYEQYF
-	-	TRBV6-5	TRBJ2-7	TGTGCCAGCAGTTACTCGGACAGCCCGGTACTTTACGAGCAGTACTTC	CASSYSDSPVLYEQYF
TRBD2	-	TRBV6-6	TRBJ2-1	TGTGCCAGCAGTCACGCCGGGACTAGCGGGGGCCACCAGGGTAATGAGCAGTTCTTC	CASSHAGTSGGHQGNEQFF
-	-	TRBV6-5	TRBJ1-1	TGTGCCAGCACTAACCAGGCGGCAGGGGAGGCTTTCTTT	CASTNQAAGEAFF
-	-	TRBV20-1	TRBJ2-3	TGCAGTGCTAGTTCCGGGATTACCACAGATACGCAGTATTTT	CSASSGITTDTQYF
TRBD2	-	TRBV2	TRBJ2-1	TGTGCCAGCAGTGAAGTCCAGCGGGGGTACAATGAGCAGTTCTTC	CASSEVQRGYNEQFF
TRBD1	-	TRBV6-5	TRBJ1-5	TGTGCCAGCAGCGTGGGACAGGGGTCGCAGCCCCAGCATTTT	CASSVGQGSQPQHF
-	-	TRBV7-2	TRBJ2-4	TGTGCCAGCAGCCCCACAGGGGCCAAAAACATTCAGTACTTC	CASSPTGAKNIQYF
-	-	TRBV11-2	TRBJ1-1	TGTGCCAGCAGGGTTGGGGGGACTGAAGCTTTCTTT	CASRVGGTEAFF
-	-	TRBV5-6	TRBJ1-2	TGTGCCAGCAGCTTGCAGGGGTATGGCTACACCTTC	CASSLQGYGYTF
TRBD2	-	TRBV6-2/TRBV6-3	TRBJ2-7	TGTGCCAGCAGTGACCGACTAGCGGGAGGGTCCTACGAGCAGTACTTC	CASSDRLAGGSYEQYF
TRBD1	-	TRBV7-9	TRBJ1-2	TGTGCCAGCAGCGAGGACAGGGGTAGCGGCTACACCTTC	CASSEDRGSGYTF
-	-	TRBV5-1	TRBJ2-5	TGCGCCAGCAGCTTGTCAGGGGACCAAGAGACCCAGTACTTC	CASSLSGDQETQYF
TRBD1	-	TRBV27	TRBJ2-6	TGTGCCAGCGGATCCTACCAGGGGGCTGGGGCCAACGTCCTGACTTTC	CASGSYQGAGANVLTF
-	-	TRBV7-9	TRBJ2-3	TGTGCCAGCAGCTTAGCTGAATCTAGTGGGTATACGCAGTATTTT	CASSLAESSGYTQYF
-	-	TRBV6-5	TRBJ1-5	TGTGCCACACAAGGGGAAACCAATAGCAATCAGCCCCAGCATTTT	CATQGETNSNQPQHF
TRBD2	-	TRBV2	TRBJ2-3	TGTGCCAGCAGTGAAGCGGGGCACGCGGGGGGTCTCCCAGATACGCAGTATTTT	CASSEAGHAGGLPDTQYF
-	-	TRBV27	TRBJ1-2	TGTGCCAGCAGTTTCAGGGGTGGGTATGGCTACACCTTC	CASSFRGGYGYTF
-	-	TRBV16	TRBJ1-5	TGTGCCAGCAGCCAATCGCGGTTGAGCAATCAGCCCCAGCATTTT	CASSQSRLSNQPQHF
-	-	TRBV18	TRBJ1-4	TGTGCCAGCTCACCAGAGATGACTCGGGATGAAAAACTGTTTTTT	CASSPEMTRDEKLFF
TRBD1	-	TRBV9	TRBJ2-2	TGTGCCAGCAGCCCCCGACAGGGGTCCACCGGGGAGCTGTTTTTT	CASSPRQGSTGELFF
-	-	TRBV11-2	TRBJ2-3	TGTGCCAGCAGCTCCCACATCACAGGGTTTGTCCCAGATACGCAGTATTTT	CASSSHITGFVPDTQYF
-	-	TRBV3-1/TRBV3-2	TRBJ2-5	TGTGCCAGCAGCCAATTTGAGGGCCAAGAGACCCAGTACTTC	CASSQFEGQETQYF
TRBD1	-	TRBV5-1	TRBJ1-1	TGCGCCAGCAGCTTGGCCCCGGGACAGACTGAAGCTTTCTTT	CASSLAPGQTEAFF
-	-	TRBV10-3	TRBJ2-1	TGTGCCATCAGAGGGGGGAGGGATGAGCAGTTCTTC	CAIRGGRDEQFF
TRBD2	-	TRBV10-1	TRBJ2-1	TGCGCCAGTCTGCGGGGGAAGCACAATGAGCAGTTCTTC	CASLRGKHNEQFF
-	once	TRBV2	TRBJ1-4	TGTGCCAGCAGTGAAGACAGGGATGAAAAACTGTTTTTT	CASSEDRDEKLFF
-	few	TRBV7-8	TRBJ1-2	TGTGCCAGCAGCTTAGGGGCGGGAAGCAGTGGCTACACCTTC	CASSLGAGSSGYTF
-	-	TRBV18	TRBJ1-2	TGTGCCAGCTCTGAGGATGCTAACTATGGCTACACCTTC	CASSEDANYGYTF
TRBD1	-	TRBV25-1	TRBJ1-1	TGTGCCAGCAGTGGTATGACAGGGTATAACACTGAAGCTTTCTTT	CASSGMTGYNTEAFF
TRBD1	-	TRBV6-2/TRBV6-3	TRBJ2-7	TGTGCCAGCAGCACCCCGGACAGGCTCTACGAGCAGTACTTC	CASSTPDRLYEQYF
TRBD2	-	TRBV2	TRBJ2-2	TGTGCCAGCAGGACTAGCGGAACGAACACCGGGGAGCTGTTTTTT	CASRTSGTNTGELFF
TRBD2	-	TRBV19	TRBJ2-5	TGTGCCAGTAGTAGGATACGGGGACTAGCGGCAGAAGAGACCCAGTACTTC	CASSRIRGLAAEETQYF
-	-	TRBV7-2	TRBJ2-7	TGTGCCAGCAGCCCACAATCCTTCTACGAGCAGTACTTC	CASSPQSFYEQYF
-	few	TRBV10-3	TRBJ2-2	TGTGCCATCAGTTCGGAGCCCGGGACCGGGGAGCTGTTTTTT	CAISSEPGTGELFF
-	-	TRBV15	TRBJ2-2	TGTGCCACCAGCAGAGCTGAGATAGAGGCCGGGGAGCTGTTTTTT	CATSRAEIEAGELFF
-	-	TRBV4-2	TRBJ1-2	TGTGCCAGCAGCCAAGTTCAGTCGAGGGAGTATGGCTACACCTTC	CASSQVQSREYGYTF
-	-	TRBV27	TRBJ2-6	TGTGCCAGCAGTCCCGCAGGACTTGGGGCCAACGTCCTGACTTTC	CASSPAGLGANVLTF